A single sample is the source of the 29 T cell receptor beta chains below, sequenced in a study of CD8 T cells in Susac syndrome. Roughly 0.45 to 1 ug RNA was reverse transcribed with random hexamers. TCRdb processed the immunoSEQ multiplex PCR reads anew with MiXCR; each CDR3 protein has one entry. In the table there are some 180,000 distinct CDR3 sequences, just under 95% of which are singletons. Specimen: CD4+ T cells from PBMCs. All receptors derive from a human donor in good health.

The chain carries TRBV20-1 and TRBJ1-5; D is undetermined. V lost 5 bases and J 0 bases, leaving 8 bases between the germline ends. Germline loops: CDR1 DFQATT, CDR2 SNEGSKA (reference sequence). This CDR3 has 13 residues. The CDR3 nucleotides read TGCAGTGCTTCGGGTTATAGCAATCAGCCCCAGCATTTT. Its translation is CSASGYSNQPQHF.

This chain joins TRBV18 and TRBJ2-1; TRBD2 matches at 9 bases. V shed 4 bases, J shed 6 bases, and the junction held 7 bases outside the gene matches. The CDR3 is 15 residues long. Germline V gives CDR1 KGHSH, CDR2 LQKENI. CDR3 DNA: TGTGCCAGCTCACTCGAGACTAGCGGCGGCAATGAGCAGTTCTTC. Its translation: CASSLETSGGNEQFF.

This chain uses TRBV14 with TRBJ2-1; the match to TRBD1 covers 10 bases. CDR3 length: 17 residues. Germline CDR1 and CDR2: SGHDN and FVKESK. Trimming removed 3 bases from V and 4 bases from J; junction bases left unmatched: 9. CDR3 in amino acids: CASSHANRDRGYNEQFF. The CDR3 bases are TGTGCCAGCAGCCACGCAAACCGGGACAGGGGATACAATGAGCAGTTCTTC.

V is TRBV20-1 and J is TRBJ2-7; D possibly matches TRBD1 or TRBD2 (5 bases each). V was cut by 6 bases and J by 4 bases, with 19 bases left in between. Germline lookup yields CDR1 DFQATT and CDR2 SNEGSKA (reference sequence). CDR3 length: 14 residues. CDR3 coding DNA: TGCAGTGCCCACCTTCGGGACGGAAGTTACGAGCAGTACTTC. Translating it yields CSAHLRDGSYEQYF.

This chain uses TRBV12-3 or TRBV12-4 with TRBJ1-3; TRBD1 matches at 7 bases. The CDR3 totals 15 residues. V gave up 5 bases and J gave up 0 bases; unmatched junction bases: 4. The CDR3 DNA follows: TGTGCCAGCAGTCCCGGACAGGTCTCTGGAAACACCATATATTTT. This sequence encodes CASSPGQVSGNTIYF.

The chain recombines TRBV7-9 with TRBJ2-2, with 9 bases aligning to TRBD1. The germline V gene has CDR1 SEHNR and CDR2 FQNEAQ (reference sequence). Trimming cost V 8 bases and J 7 bases; bases outside gene matches: 11. The CDR3 contains 15 residues. In DNA, the CDR3 is TGTGCCAGCCACACCGGGACAGGGTCTTACGGGGAGCTGTTTTTT. Translating it yields CASHTGTGSYGELFF.

The chain combines TRBV30 with TRBJ2-2; D not resolved. Trimming shortened V by 4 bases and J by 4 bases, and 10 bases separated the two germline ends. This CDR3 comprises 13 residues. Germline values: CDR1 GTSNPN, CDR2 SVGIG (reference sequence). The CDR3 sequence: CAWTVGTTGELFF. The CDR3 nucleotides read TGTGCCTGGACAGTCGGAACCACCGGGGAGCTGTTTTTT.

CDR3 loop: CASSYPNELAGGSYNEQFF. The CDR3 nucleotides are TGTGCCAGCAGTTACCCGAACGAACTAGCGGGCGGCTCCTACAATGAGCAGTTCTTC. The chain recombines TRBV6-2 or TRBV6-3 with TRBJ2-1; 9 bases map to TRBD2. V dropped 2 bases and J dropped 0; count of bases not matched to a gene: 11. CDR1 and CDR2 from the germline V gene are MNHEY and SVGEGT. The CDR3 sequence is 19 residues long.

V usage is TRBV30 and J usage is TRBJ1-5; TRBD1 matches 7 bases. V lost 2 bases to trimming and J lost 9 bases; unmatched junction nucleotides: 10. Germline CDR1 and CDR2: GTSNPN and SVGIG (reference sequence). CDR3 size: 14 residues. CDR3 DNA: TGTGCCTGGAGTCGGGGGGACAGCCTTTCGCCCCAGCATTTT. Residues: CAWSRGDSLSPQHF. Full variable domain (remainder filled in from reference TRBV30 and TRBJ1-5): SQTIHQWPATLVQPVGSPLSLECTVEGTSNPNLYWYRQAAGRGLQLLFYSVGIGQISSEVPQNLSASRPQDRQFILSSKKLLLSDSGFYLCAWSRGDSLSPQHFGDGTRLSIL.

This clonotype was counted once. The chain couples TRBV3-1 to TRBJ2-7; D possibly uses TRBD1 or TRBD2 (5 bases each). Germline V gene sequence: CDR1 LGHDT, CDR2 YNNKEL (reference sequence). The V and J ends lost 4 bases and 2 bases respectively, with 15 bases between them. The CDR3 runs 15 residues. CDR3 sequence reads: CASSLRGGKAYEQYF. CDR3 nucleotides: TGTGCCAGCAGCCTCCGTGGGGGAAAAGCCTACGAGCAGTACTTC.

The chain combines TRBV24-1 with TRBJ2-3; a weak D match, TRBD2 (6 bases). Germline-derived CDR1 and CDR2 are KGHDR and SFDVKD. Between the trimmed V and J ends, which lost 8 bases and 0 bases, there was a span of 11 bases. The CDR3 extends over 14 amino acids. As DNA, the CDR3 is TGTGCCACCACAAGTGGGACTAGCACAGATACGCAGTATTTT. Protein: CATTSGTSTDTQYF.

This clonotype is a singleton in its sample. The junction departs from germline at one end; a sequencing error may be responsible. The genes are TRBV20-1 and TRBJ2-1; 7 nucleotides line up with TRBD2. The germline V gene encodes CDR1 DFQATT and CDR2 SNEGSKA (reference sequence). This CDR3 comprises 13 residues. The CDR3: CTSSREPGNEQFF. The CDR3 coding sequence is TGTACCTCCTCGCGGGAGCCTGGTAATGAGCAGTTCTTC.

This rearrangement joins TRBV29-1 to TRBJ2-7; D gene ambiguous. Between the trimmed V and J ends, which lost 6 bases and 0 bases, there was a span of 15 bases. This CDR3 is 14 amino acids long. Germline CDR1 reads SQVTM; CDR2 reads ANQGSEA. The CDR3 DNA follows: TGCAGCGTAGAAAGGGTATCGGACTCCTACGAGCAGTACTTC. Protein product: CSVERVSDSYEQYF.

This chain uses TRBV2 with TRBJ2-7; the match to TRBD1 covers 8 bases. This CDR3 comprises 14 residues. The germline CDR1 and CDR2 sequences are SNHLY and FYNNEI. The trim removed 7 bases at V and 6 bases at J, leaving 11 bases unmatched. The CDR3 loop reads CASNSPTGAIEQYF. The CDR3 DNA sequence: TGTGCCAGCAACTCACCGACAGGGGCCATCGAGCAGTACTTC.

The chain combines TRBV30 with TRBJ2-7; TRBD2 matches at 8 bases. The CDR3 contains 15 residues. CDR1 GTSNPN and CDR2 SVGIG come from the germline V gene (reference sequence). The V gene end was trimmed by 2 bases and the J gene end by 2 bases; junction bases not matched to a gene: 8. The CDR3 DNA follows: TGTGCCTGGAGTTCCTTCGGGAGGGCCGCCTACGAGCAGTACTTC. Its protein product is CAWSSFGRAAYEQYF.

V gene TRBV30 combines with J gene TRBJ1-1; D is ambiguous. CDR1 and CDR2 (germline): GTSNPN, SVGIG (reference sequence). V lost 2 bases and J 0 bases, leaving 13 bases between the germline ends. This CDR3 contains 15 residues. CDR3 nucleotides: TGTGCCTGGAGTTTCTTCCCTCGGATGAACACTGAAGCTTTCTTT. Its translation is CAWSFFPRMNTEAFF.

A note on this clonotype: Compared with germline, one end of the junction differs, possibly owing to a read error. The V gene is TRBV3-1, the J gene TRBJ2-1; a weak D match, TRBD2 (7 bases). The CDR3 runs 14 residues. The germline CDR1 and CDR2 sequences are LGHDT and YNNKEL (reference sequence). The CDR3 region is CASSQTRGGGSRVF. Written as DNA, the CDR3 is TGTGCCAGCAGCCAAACCAGGGGAGGCGGGAGTAGGGTCTTC.

The chain is built from TRBV18 and TRBJ1-1; TRBD1 aligns across 7 bases. Germline CDR1 KGHSH, CDR2 LQKENI. The junction had 5 bases not matched to a gene; V was cut back by 4 bases and J by 0 bases. The length of the CDR3 is 15 residues. The CDR3 spells CASSLGTEMNTEAFF. CDR3 nucleotide sequence: TGTGCCAGCTCACTCGGGACAGAGATGAACACTGAAGCTTTCTTT. Supplemented by reference TRBV18 and TRBJ1-1, the full variable domain reads NAGVMQNPRHLVRRRGQEARLRCSPMKGHSHVYWYRQLPEEGLKFMVYLQKENIIDESGMPKERFSAEFPKEGPSILRIQQVVRGDSAAYFCASSLGTEMNTEAFFGQGTRLTVV.

The rearrangement joins TRBV11-3 to TRBJ2-3, with D unclear. The CDR3 sequence is 14 residues long. In germline, CDR1 is SGHNT, CDR2 YENEEA. V dropped 0 bases and J dropped 2 bases, with 6 bases sitting between them. The CDR3 coding sequence is TGTGCCAGCAGCTTAGATGGGTACACAGATACGCAGTATTTT. Its protein product is CASSLDGYTDTQYF.

V is TRBV15 and J is TRBJ2-1; D not resolved. CDR1 and CDR2 from the germline V gene are LNHNV and YYDKDF (reference sequence). The CDR3 loop spans 14 amino acids. V was pared by 5 bases and J by 7 bases, with 15 bases between. The CDR3 DNA sequence: TGTGCCACCAGCCTAAGGCCGGTGGCAAATGAGCAGTTCTTC. Its translation: CATSLRPVANEQFF. Full variable domain (missing parts from reference TRBV15 and TRBJ2-1): DAMVIQNPRYQVTQFGKPVTLSCSQTLNHNVMYWYQQKSSQAPKLLFHYYDKDFNNEADTPDNFQSRRPNTSFCFLDIRSPGLGDTAMYLCATSLRPVANEQFFGPGTRLTVL.

The chain links TRBV9 to TRBJ2-1, with D unresolved. This CDR3 is 19 amino acids long. The germline V gene has CDR1 SGDLS and CDR2 YYNGEE. V lost 4 bases and J lost 0, with 23 bases in between. In nucleotides, the CDR3 is TGTGCCAGCAGCCCTAACATTAGACCTGGCCCCGCCTCCTACAATGAGCAGTTCTTC. It translates to CASSPNIRPGPASYNEQFF.

V gene TRBV28 combines with J gene TRBJ1-2; TRBD1 matches at 7 bases. CDR3 length equals 13 residues. The V gene end was trimmed by 6 bases and the J gene end by 4 bases; junction bases not matched to a gene: 5. Germline V CDR1 and CDR2: MDHEN, SYDVKM. CDR3 amino acids: CASSQTGFYGYTF. The CDR3 DNA follows: TGTGCCAGCAGCCAGACAGGGTTCTATGGCTACACCTTC.

This chain links TRBV6-6 with TRBJ1-2, with D perhaps TRBD1 (6 bases). CDR3 length equals 14 residues. The germline V and J ends were trimmed by 6 bases and 5 bases, with 16 bases remaining between them. Germline-derived CDR1 and CDR2 are MNHNY and SVGAGI (reference sequence). The CDR3 coding sequence is TGTGCCAGCAGGAGGGGGGAGGGCTCTTATGGCTACACCTTC. Translating gives CASRRGEGSYGYTF.

The genes are TRBV9 and TRBJ2-4, with D possibly TRBD1 on 5 matching bases. The CDR3 runs to 16 residues. CDR1 is SGDLS and CDR2 is YYNGEE in the germline V gene. V lost 5 bases and J 0 bases, leaving 15 bases between the germline ends. The DNA for the CDR3 is TGTGCCAGCAGTGAGACAGACGGGCGAGCCAAAAACATTCAGTACTTC. Its translation: CASSETDGRAKNIQYF.

The chain couples TRBV20-1 to TRBJ2-5; the match to TRBD2 covers 8 bases. After removal of 6 bases from V and 5 bases from J, the junction contained 14 bases not matched to a gene. Germline-derived CDR1 and CDR2 are DFQATT and SNEGSKA (reference sequence). The length of the CDR3 is 15 residues. The CDR3 DNA sequence: TGCAGTGCCAAAGATGAAGCGGGAGTTTGGGAGACCCAGTACTTC. Its protein is CSAKDEAGVWETQYF.

This sequence joins TRBV12-3 or TRBV12-4 and TRBJ2-7; no reliable D call. The CDR3 consists of 14 residues. Trimming shortened V by 5 bases and J by 6 bases, and 17 bases separated the two germline ends. CDR3 nucleotide sequence: TGTGCCAGCAGTCCCATCCTCCTAACGGGCGAGCAGTACTTC. It specifies CASSPILLTGEQYF.

This chain links TRBV2 with TRBJ1-2; 7 bases are shared with TRBD1. Germline lookup yields CDR1 SNHLY and CDR2 FYNNEI. With 6 bases clipped from V and 11 bases from J, the junction kept 3 bases outside the gene matches. The CDR3 runs 10 residues. The DNA for the CDR3 is TGTGCCAGCAGGGGACAGTGGTACACCTTC. It codes for CASRGQWYTF.

The chain employs TRBV20-1 and TRBJ2-7, with D hard to call. Germline lookup yields CDR1 DFQATT and CDR2 SNEGSKA (reference sequence). Trimming removed 0 bases at V and 2 bases at J, with 17 bases between. The CDR3 is 16 amino acids. The CDR3 region is CSARDFRALATYEQYF. The DNA for the CDR3 is TGCAGTGCTAGAGATTTTCGGGCGCTTGCCACCTACGAGCAGTACTTC.

The V and J genes are TRBV7-3 and TRBJ2-3; D possibly uses TRBD1 or TRBD2 (5 bases each). V dropped 0 bases and J dropped 7 bases, with 14 bases sitting between them. The CDR3 consists of 15 residues. Germline V gives CDR1 SGHTA, CDR2 FQGTGA. This CDR3 reads CASSLTPGTMNTQYF. The CDR3 DNA sequence: TGTGCCAGCAGCTTAACGCCCGGGACGATGAATACGCAGTATTTT.